This T cell receptor (beta chain) was identified during a study of neurological immune-mediated disorders (dated by TCRdb to between 2018 and 2021). With regard to the full study: Peripheral blood TCR-beta repertoires from HTLV-I-associated myelopathy (HAM/TSP) patients, multiple sclerosis patients and healthy controls were compared by UMI-based sequencing. The approximately 110 TCR-beta libraries included longitudinal samples, technical triplicates and paired sorted CD4+ and CD8+ T-cell subsets alongside PBMC samples. Of the approximately 70 subjects in the cohort, around 15 were HAM/TSP patients, around 35 were multiple sclerosis patients, and approximately 20 were healthy controls. Each longitudinal HAM/TSP and healthy donor was sampled at 3 time-points spaced at roughly 3-40 month intervals.

At the junction V is shortened by 6 bases and J by 0 bases, with 15 bases in between. Spanning cysteine to phenylalanine, the CDR3 consists of 15 amino acids. CDR3 DNA only is kept here, 45 bases in frame from base 1. CDR1 and CDR2 are drawn from the germline V gene (reference sequence): DFQATT, SNEGSKA. The full study reports these points: No identical CDR3 amino acid sequences were shared among expanded clones across subjects, suggesting private TCR-beta repertoires in all groups. TCR clonal expansion was highest in HAM/TSP patients and lowest in MS patients, with MS patients falling below even healthy controls.

This clonotype was seen repeatedly, ten times or more. Its antigen has not been determined. It has no much larger one-base neighbor in the sample; base qualities were not kept. cDNA was synthesized by template-switch 5'RACE using a primer with a 10-nucleotide random unique molecular identifier that tagged each TCR transcript. Over 190 million TCR-beta sequences, covering 15-18 subjects, were produced in each sequencing run. The RNeasy kit was used to extract total RNA. TCR-beta VDJ regions were amplified with primers for the TCR constant region and the 5'RACE anchor, using the KAPA Real-time Library Amplification kit. A first PCR added sample indexes and Illumina adaptors, and a second PCR then raised library yield. After Ampure bead purification, the roughly 650 bp TCR product was size-selected on a 2% E-gel SizeSelection system. Before pooling, library quality was checked on a Bioanalyzer, concentration was measured with Qubit, and libraries were quantified with the Kapa Library Quantification kit. Paired-end 2 x 150 bp sequencing of the libraries was performed on an Illumina HiSeq 2500. To increase sequence diversity, about 25-31% phiX was spiked into each library pool. In the authors' own workflow: The UMI-based MiGEC pipeline processed quality-filtered reads and removed over 80% of raw TCR sequences during error correction. VDJ genes were aligned to IMGT germline references, and each clonotype was defined by a unique CDR3 amino acid sequence together with V-J genes. Clonal expansion, Shannon diversity and CDR3 relatedness were evaluated with VDJtools (CalcPairwiseDistances, ClusterSamples), while phylogenetic trees were built in CLCbio workbench. Clones with at least 8 unique UMIs were defined as expanded, with this threshold being based on coefficient-of-variation modelling across technical triplicates. TCRdb redid the processing of the public reads, applying fastp at Q25 and MiXCR, and retained in-frame beta chains. Records with the same CDR3 protein are collapsed into one entry carrying the most frequent genes and DNA. TCRdb assigned the V and J calls; the authors' analysis was not used. The sample table records approximately 89,000 distinct CDR3 sequences; approximately 13% of these occur just once. The leading ten clones occupy roughly 5% of the sample.

The time point label, read with the paper, signifies: longitudinal time-point 2. For the unsorted PBMC libraries, 2 million PBMCs were stored in RNAlater at -80 degrees C until RNA extraction and were used to generate the libraries. Peripheral blood was subjected to Ficoll-Hypaque density gradient centrifugation to isolate PBMCs, which were then cryopreserved in liquid nitrogen. The sequenced material came from PBMCs. The chain uses TRBV20-1 and TRBJ2-1; the D gene is not confidently resolved. This receptor was obtained from a female donor with HTLV-1-associated myelopathy (HAM/TSP). DNA sequence: TGCAGTGCCCCGTGGAGCTCAACCTCCTACAATGAGCAGTTCTTC. It translates to CSAPWSSTSYNEQFF.